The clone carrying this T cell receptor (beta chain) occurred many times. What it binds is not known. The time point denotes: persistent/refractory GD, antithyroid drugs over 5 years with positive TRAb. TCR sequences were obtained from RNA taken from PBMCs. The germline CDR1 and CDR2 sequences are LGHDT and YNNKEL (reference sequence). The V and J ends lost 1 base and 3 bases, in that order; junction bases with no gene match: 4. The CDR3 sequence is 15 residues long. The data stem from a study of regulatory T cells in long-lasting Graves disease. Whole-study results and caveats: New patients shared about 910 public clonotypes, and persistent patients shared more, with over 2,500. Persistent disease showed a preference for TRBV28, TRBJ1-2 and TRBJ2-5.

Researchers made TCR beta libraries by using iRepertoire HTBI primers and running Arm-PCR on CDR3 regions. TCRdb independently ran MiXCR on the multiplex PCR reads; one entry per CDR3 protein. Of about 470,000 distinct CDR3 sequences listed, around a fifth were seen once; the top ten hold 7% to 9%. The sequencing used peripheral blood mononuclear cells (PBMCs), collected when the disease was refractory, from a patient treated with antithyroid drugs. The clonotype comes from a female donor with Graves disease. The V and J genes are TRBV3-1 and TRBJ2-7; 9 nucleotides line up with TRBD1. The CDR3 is CASSQATGGGYEQYF. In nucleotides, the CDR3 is TGTGCCAGCAGCCAAGCGACAGGGGGTGGCTACGAGCAGTACTTC.